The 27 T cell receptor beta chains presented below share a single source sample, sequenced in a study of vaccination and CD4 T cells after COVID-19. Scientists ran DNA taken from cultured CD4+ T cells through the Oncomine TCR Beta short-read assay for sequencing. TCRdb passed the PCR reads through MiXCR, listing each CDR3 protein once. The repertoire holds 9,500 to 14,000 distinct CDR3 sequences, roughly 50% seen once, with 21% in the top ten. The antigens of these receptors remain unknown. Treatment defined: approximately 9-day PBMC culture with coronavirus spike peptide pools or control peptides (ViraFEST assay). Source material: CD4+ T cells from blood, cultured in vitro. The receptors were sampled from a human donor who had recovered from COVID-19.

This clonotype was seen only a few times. The CDR3: CATSRETSGSRQFF. The CDR3 DNA is TGTGCCACCAGCAGAGAGACTAGCGGGAGCCGGCAGTTCTTC. The rearrangement links TRBV15 to TRBJ2-1; 12 nucleotides line up with TRBD2. The CDR3 is 14 amino acids. J gave up 12 bases and V 0 bases, and 3 bases lay outside the gene matches. Germline CDR1 reads LNHNV; CDR2 reads YYDKDF (reference sequence).

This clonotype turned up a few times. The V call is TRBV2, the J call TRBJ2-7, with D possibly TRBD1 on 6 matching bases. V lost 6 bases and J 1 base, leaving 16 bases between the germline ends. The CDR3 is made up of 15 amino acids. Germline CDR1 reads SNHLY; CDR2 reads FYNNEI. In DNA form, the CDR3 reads TGTGCCAGCAGGGTCAGGGGCTATCCTTCCTACGAGCAGTACTTC. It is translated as CASRVRGYPSYEQYF.

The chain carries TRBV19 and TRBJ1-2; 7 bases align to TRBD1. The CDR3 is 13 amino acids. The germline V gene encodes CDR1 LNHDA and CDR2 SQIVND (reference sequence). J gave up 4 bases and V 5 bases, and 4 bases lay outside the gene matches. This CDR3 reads CASSPQGTYGYTF. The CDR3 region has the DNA TGTGCCAGTAGTCCACAGGGGACCTATGGCTACACCTTC.

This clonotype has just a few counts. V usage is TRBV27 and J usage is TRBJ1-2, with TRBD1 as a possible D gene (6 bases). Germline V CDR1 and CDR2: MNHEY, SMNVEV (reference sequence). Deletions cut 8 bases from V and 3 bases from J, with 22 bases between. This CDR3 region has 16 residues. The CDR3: CASANAEGGGYYGYTF. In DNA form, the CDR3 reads TGTGCCAGCGCAAACGCTGAGGGGGGGGGGTACTATGGCTACACCTTC.

The CDR3 region has the DNA TGTGCCAGCAGTTTATCGGGGGGGAAAGGTGGCTACACCTTC. Amino acid sequence: CASSLSGGKGGYTF. The chain combines TRBV27 with TRBJ1-2; D might be TRBD1 (5 bases). V lost 0 bases and J 7 bases, leaving 12 bases between the germline ends. The CDR3 consists of 14 residues. Germline V CDR1 and CDR2: MNHEY, SMNVEV (reference sequence).

CDR3 region: CSARLGHANYGYTF. As DNA, the CDR3 is TGCAGTGCTAGATTGGGTCATGCTAACTATGGCTACACCTTC. The chain carries TRBV20-1 and TRBJ1-2; D gene uncertain. Trimming cost V 2 bases and J 0 bases, with 10 bases left between them. The CDR3 has 14 amino acids. Per the germline V gene, CDR1 is DFQATT and CDR2 is SNEGSKA (reference sequence).

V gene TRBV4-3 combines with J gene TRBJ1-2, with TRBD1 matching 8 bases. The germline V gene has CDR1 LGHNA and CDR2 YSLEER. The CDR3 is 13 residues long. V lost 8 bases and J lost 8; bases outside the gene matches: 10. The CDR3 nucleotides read TGCGCCAGCCGGAGACAGGGGCAAATGGGCTACACCTTC. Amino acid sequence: CASRRQGQMGYTF.

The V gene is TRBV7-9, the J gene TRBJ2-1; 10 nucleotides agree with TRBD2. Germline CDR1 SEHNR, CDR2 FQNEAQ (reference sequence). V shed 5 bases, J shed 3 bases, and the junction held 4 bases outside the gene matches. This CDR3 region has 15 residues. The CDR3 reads CASSALAGGYNEQFF. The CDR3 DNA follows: TGTGCCAGCAGCGCATTAGCGGGAGGCTACAATGAGCAGTTCTTC.

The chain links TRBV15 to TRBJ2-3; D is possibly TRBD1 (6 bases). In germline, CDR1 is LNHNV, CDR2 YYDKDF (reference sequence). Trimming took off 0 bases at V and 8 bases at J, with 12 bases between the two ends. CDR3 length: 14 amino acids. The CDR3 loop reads CATSRDRGWGTQYF. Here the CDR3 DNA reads TGTGCCACCAGCAGAGACAGGGGTTGGGGTACGCAGTATTTT. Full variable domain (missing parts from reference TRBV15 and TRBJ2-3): DAMVIQNPRYQVTQFGKPVTLSCSQTLNHNVMYWYQQKSSQAPKLLFHYYDKDFNNEADTPDNFQSRRPNTSFCFLDIRSPGLGDTAMYLCATSRDRGWGTQYFGPGTRLTVL.

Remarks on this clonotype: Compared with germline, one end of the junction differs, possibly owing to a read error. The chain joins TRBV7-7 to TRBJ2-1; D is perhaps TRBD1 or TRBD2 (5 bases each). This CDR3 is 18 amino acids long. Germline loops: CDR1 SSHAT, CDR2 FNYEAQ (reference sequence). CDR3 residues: CASSLAPTGQGAYNEQFF. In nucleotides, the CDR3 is TGTGCTAGCAGCTTAGCGCCGACTGGTCAGGGCGCCTACAATGAGCAGTTCTTC.

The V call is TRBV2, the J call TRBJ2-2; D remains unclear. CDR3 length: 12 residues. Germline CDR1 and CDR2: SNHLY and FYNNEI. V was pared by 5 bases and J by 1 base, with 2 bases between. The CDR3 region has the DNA TGTGCCAGCAGTTTGAACACCGGGGAGCTGTTTTTT. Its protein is CASSLNTGELFF.

The CDR3 reads CASSLAGRDGYTF. The CDR3 DNA sequence: TGTGCCAGCAGCTTGGCCGGCAGGGACGGCTACACCTTC. The rearrangement uses TRBV5-4 and TRBJ1-2; maybe TRBD1 (5 bases). The CDR3 has 13 amino acids. CDR1 and CDR2 from the germline V gene are SGHNT and YYREEE (reference sequence). The V and J ends lost 0 bases and 8 bases respectively, with 11 bases between them.

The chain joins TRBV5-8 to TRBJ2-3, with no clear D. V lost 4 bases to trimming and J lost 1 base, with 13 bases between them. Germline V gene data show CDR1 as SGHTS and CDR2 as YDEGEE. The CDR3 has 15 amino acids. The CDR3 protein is CASSLVRSGTDTQYF. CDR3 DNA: TGTGCCAGCAGCCTTGTTCGGTCGGGCACAGATACGCAGTATTTT.

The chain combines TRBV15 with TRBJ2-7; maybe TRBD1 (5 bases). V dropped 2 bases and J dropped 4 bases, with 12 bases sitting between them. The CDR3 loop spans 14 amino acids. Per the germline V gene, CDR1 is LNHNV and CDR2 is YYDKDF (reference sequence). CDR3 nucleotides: TGTGCCACCAGCAGAATCGGCAGGGATTACGAGCAGTACTTC. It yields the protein CATSRIGRDYEQYF.

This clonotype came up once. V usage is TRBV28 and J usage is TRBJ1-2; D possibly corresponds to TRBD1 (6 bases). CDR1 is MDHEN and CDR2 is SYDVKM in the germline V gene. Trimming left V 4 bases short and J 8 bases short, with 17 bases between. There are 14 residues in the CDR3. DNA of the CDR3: TGTGCCAGCAGTTCACGCGACAGGTTAGGGGGCTACACCTTC. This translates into CASSSRDRLGGYTF.

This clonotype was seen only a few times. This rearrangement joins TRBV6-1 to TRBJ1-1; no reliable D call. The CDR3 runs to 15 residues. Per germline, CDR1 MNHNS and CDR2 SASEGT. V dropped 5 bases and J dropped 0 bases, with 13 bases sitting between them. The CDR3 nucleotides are TGTGCCAGCAGTATGAGGATACCACTGAACACTGAAGCTTTCTTT. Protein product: CASSMRIPLNTEAFF.

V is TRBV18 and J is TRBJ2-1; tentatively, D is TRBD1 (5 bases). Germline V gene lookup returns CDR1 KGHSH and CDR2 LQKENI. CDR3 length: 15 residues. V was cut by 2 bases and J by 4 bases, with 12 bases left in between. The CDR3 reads CASSPGAGEYNEQFF. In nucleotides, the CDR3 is TGTGCCAGCTCACCAGGGGCAGGAGAGTACAATGAGCAGTTCTTC.

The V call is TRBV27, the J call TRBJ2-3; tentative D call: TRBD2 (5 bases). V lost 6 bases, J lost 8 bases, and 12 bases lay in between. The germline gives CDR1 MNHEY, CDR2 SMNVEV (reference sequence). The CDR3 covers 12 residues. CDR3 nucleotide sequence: TGTGCCAGCAGACGGACTGAAGCTACGCAGTATTTT. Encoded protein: CASRRTEATQYF.

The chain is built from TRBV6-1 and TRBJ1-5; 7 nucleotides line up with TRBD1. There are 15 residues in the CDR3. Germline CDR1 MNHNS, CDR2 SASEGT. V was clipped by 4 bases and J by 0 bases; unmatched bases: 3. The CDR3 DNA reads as TGTGCCAGCAGTGGACAGGGATTTAGCAATCAGCCCCAGCATTTT. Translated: CASSGQGFSNQPQHF.

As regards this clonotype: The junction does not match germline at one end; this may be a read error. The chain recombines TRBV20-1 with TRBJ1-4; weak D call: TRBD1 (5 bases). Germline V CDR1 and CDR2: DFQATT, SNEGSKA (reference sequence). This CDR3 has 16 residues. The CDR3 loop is CSARDLAGHYNEKLFF. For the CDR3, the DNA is TGCAGTGCTAGAGATCTGGCAGGGCACTATAATGAGAAACTGTTTTTT.

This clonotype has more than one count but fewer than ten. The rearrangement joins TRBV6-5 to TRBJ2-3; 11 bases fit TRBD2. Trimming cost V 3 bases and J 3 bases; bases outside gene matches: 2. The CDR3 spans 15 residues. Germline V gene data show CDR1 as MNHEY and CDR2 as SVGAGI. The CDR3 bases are TGTGCCAGCAGTTATAGCGGGAGGGCGACAGATACGCAGTATTTT. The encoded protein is CASSYSGRATDTQYF.

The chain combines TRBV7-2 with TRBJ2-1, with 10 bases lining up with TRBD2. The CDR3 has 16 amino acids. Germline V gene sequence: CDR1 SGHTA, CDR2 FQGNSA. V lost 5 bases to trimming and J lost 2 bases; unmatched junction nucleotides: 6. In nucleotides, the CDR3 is TGTGCCAGCAGCCAATCTAGCGGGAGCCCCTACAATGAGCAGTTCTTC. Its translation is CASSQSSGSPYNEQFF. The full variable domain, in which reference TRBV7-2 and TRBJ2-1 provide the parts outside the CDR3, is GAGVSQSPSNKVTEKGKDVELRCDPISGHTALYWYRQSLGQGLEFLIYFQGNSAPDKSGLPSDRFSAERTGGSVSTLTIQRTQQEDSAVYLCASSQSSGSPYNEQFFGPGTRLTVL.

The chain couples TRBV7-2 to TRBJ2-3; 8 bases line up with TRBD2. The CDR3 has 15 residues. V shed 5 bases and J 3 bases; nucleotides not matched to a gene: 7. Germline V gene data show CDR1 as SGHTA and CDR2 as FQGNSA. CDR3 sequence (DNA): TGTGCCAGCAGCCGGACGGGGGGGCCGACAGATACGCAGTATTTT. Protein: CASSRTGGPTDTQYF.

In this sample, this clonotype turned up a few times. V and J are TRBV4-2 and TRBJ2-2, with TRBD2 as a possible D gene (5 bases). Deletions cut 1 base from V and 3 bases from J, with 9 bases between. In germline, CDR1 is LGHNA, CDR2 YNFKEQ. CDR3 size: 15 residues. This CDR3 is CASSQGETDTGELFF. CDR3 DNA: TGTGCCAGCAGCCAAGGGGAGACGGACACCGGGGAGCTGTTTTTT.

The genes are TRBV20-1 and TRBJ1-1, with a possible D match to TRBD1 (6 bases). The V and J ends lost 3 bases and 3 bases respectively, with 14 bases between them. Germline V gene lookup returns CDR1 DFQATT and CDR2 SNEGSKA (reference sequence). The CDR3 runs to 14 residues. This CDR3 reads CSARGERGYTEAFF. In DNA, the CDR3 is TGCAGTGCTAGGGGGGAAAGGGGGTACACTGAAGCTTTCTTT.

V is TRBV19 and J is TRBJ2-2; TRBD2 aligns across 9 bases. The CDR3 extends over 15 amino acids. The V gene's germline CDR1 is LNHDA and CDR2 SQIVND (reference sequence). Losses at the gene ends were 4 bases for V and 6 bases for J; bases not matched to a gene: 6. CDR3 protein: CASSTPSGISGELFF. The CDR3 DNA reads TGTGCCAGTAGTACCCCTAGCGGGATTTCCGGGGAGCTGTTTTTT.

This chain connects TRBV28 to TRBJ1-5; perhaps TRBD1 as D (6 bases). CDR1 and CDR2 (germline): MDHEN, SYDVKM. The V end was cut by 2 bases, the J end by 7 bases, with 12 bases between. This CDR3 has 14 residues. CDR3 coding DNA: TGTGCCAGCAGTTTAGGCAGGGGTAAACAGCCCCAGCATTTT. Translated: CASSLGRGKQPQHF.